These 25 T cell receptor beta chains were sequenced from one sample in a study of blood T cell repertoires in COVID-19. TCRdb keeps only in-frame clones here, not all; method: immunoSEQ multiplex PCR. The table records 250,000 to 350,000 clones, roughly 90% of them present only once. The sequencing sample was made of peripheral blood. Source of these receptors: a woman in her 30s with COVID-19, enrolled during active disease.

V and J are TRBV3-1 (or the pseudogene TRBV3-2) and TRBJ1-2, with 12 bases aligning to TRBD1. CDR1 is LGHDT and CDR2 is YNNKEL in the germline V gene (reference sequence). Trimming took 3 bases from V and 6 from J; bases not matched to a gene: 5. The CDR3 contains 15 residues. The CDR3 loop reads CASSHGTGGSHGYTF. The CDR3 region has the DNA TGTGCCAGCAGCCACGGGACAGGGGGCAGCCATGGCTACACCTTC.

The genes are TRBV19 and TRBJ1-4; TRBD1 matches 10 bases. The junction had 4 bases not matched to a gene; V was cut back by 3 bases and J by 3 bases. The CDR3 sequence is 16 residues long. Germline V CDR1 and CDR2: LNHDA, SQIVND (reference sequence). CDR3 coding DNA: TGTGCCAGTAGTATGGGACAGGGGTCAGCTAATGAAAAACTGTTTTTT. Translation gives CASSMGQGSANEKLFF.

This rearrangement joins TRBV24-1 to TRBJ2-7; 9 bases are shared with TRBD1. The CDR3 is 15 amino acids. V was pared by 5 bases and J by 4 bases, with 8 bases of the junction left unmatched. The germline V gene has CDR1 KGHDR and CDR2 SFDVKD. CDR3 DNA sequence: TGTGCCACCAGTGCACCGGGACAGGGAGGATACGAGCAGTACTTC. It encodes CATSAPGQGGYEQYF.

V usage is TRBV4-1 and J usage is TRBJ1-2; D remains unclear. CDR3 size: 14 residues. The germline V gene encodes CDR1 MGHRA and CDR2 YSYEKL. V was shortened by 0 bases and J by 4 bases, with 9 bases between the two germline ends. CDR3 amino acids: CASSQDRGPYGYTF. As DNA, the CDR3 is TGCGCCAGCAGCCAAGATCGGGGTCCCTATGGCTACACCTTC.

The chain employs TRBV3-1 (or the pseudogene TRBV3-2) and TRBJ2-3; maybe TRBD1 (6 bases). The germline CDR1 and CDR2 sequences are LGHDT and YNNKEL (reference sequence). Trimming cost V 1 base and J 2 bases, with 13 bases left between them. The CDR3 loop spans 16 amino acids. The CDR3 is CASSQVPGATTDTQYF. The CDR3 DNA reads as TGTGCCAGCAGCCAAGTGCCAGGGGCAACCACAGATACGCAGTATTTT.

V is TRBV7-2 and J is TRBJ1-2; no firm D call. Germline assignment: CDR1 SGHTA and CDR2 FQGNSA. V lost 1 base and J lost 0, with 3 bases in between. This CDR3 region has 13 residues. The CDR3 spells CASSLDSNYGYTF. The CDR3 DNA reads as TGTGCCAGCAGCTTAGACTCTAACTATGGCTACACCTTC.

V and J are TRBV11-2 and TRBJ1-6, with 9 bases aligning to TRBD1. Per germline, CDR1 SGHAT and CDR2 FQNNGV. The CDR3 totals 16 residues. Germline trimming cut 2 bases from V and 9 bases from J; bases unmatched to any gene: 8. The CDR3 loop is CASSLYETGGGSPLHF. The CDR3 DNA follows: TGTGCCAGCAGCTTATACGAAACAGGGGGCGGTTCACCCCTCCACTTT.

The V and J genes are TRBV6-5 and TRBJ1-1, with 7 nucleotides matching TRBD1. The CDR3 contains 14 residues. Per the germline V gene, CDR1 is MNHEY and CDR2 is SVGAGI. J gave up 4 bases and V 5 bases, and 7 bases lay outside the gene matches. The CDR3 reads CASSNNRGGTEAFF. CDR3 nucleotides: TGTGCCAGCAGTAATAACAGGGGAGGCACTGAAGCTTTCTTT.

The chain joins TRBV28 to TRBJ2-3; TRBD1 agrees at 10 bases. The CDR3 runs 15 residues. The germline CDR1 and CDR2 sequences are MDHEN and SYDVKM. Trimming cost V 5 bases and J 6 bases; bases outside gene matches: 8. CDR3 coding DNA: TGTGCCAGCAGTCATAGGACAGGGGGGAGGGATACGCAGTATTTT. Translated: CASSHRTGGRDTQYF.

The gene calls are TRBV6-6 and TRBJ1-6; D gene uncertain. The CDR3 totals 16 residues. Germline values: CDR1 MNHNY, CDR2 SVGAGI (reference sequence). Trimming cost V 5 bases and J 0 bases, with 11 bases left between them. The CDR3 DNA reads as TGTGCCAGCAGTCGGACGCCTAGCTCCTATAATTCACCCCTCCACTTT. Protein sequence: CASSRTPSSYNSPLHF.

This chain uses TRBV7-9 with TRBJ1-2, with TRBD1 identical over 9 bases. CDR3 size: 14 residues. Looked up from germline, CDR1 is SEHNR and CDR2 is FQNEAQ (reference sequence). V lost 3 bases, J lost 4 bases, and 3 bases stayed unmatched. The CDR3 here is CASSFGQGSYGYTF. Written as DNA, the CDR3 is TGTGCCAGCAGCTTCGGACAGGGGAGCTATGGCTACACCTTC.

This sequence joins TRBV6-4 and TRBJ2-1; the D is unclear. The ends were cut back, 4 bases at V and 0 bases at J, with 16 bases in the middle. CDR1 is MRHNA and CDR2 is SNTAGT in the germline V gene. This CDR3 is built from 17 residues. CDR3 in DNA: TGTGCCAGCAGTGTCTCCGGTTGGGCGAGCTCCTACAATGAGCAGTTCTTC. This translates into CASSVSGWASSYNEQFF.

This clone was seen just once. The rearrangement uses TRBV30 and TRBJ1-1; possibly TRBD1 for D (5 bases). Per the germline V gene, CDR1 is GTSNPN and CDR2 is SVGIG (reference sequence). Trimming left V 4 bases short and J 5 bases short, with 14 bases between. This CDR3 region has 13 residues. The CDR3 DNA follows: TGTGCCTGGATAGGGGTTTCGATGACTGAAGCTTTCTTT. This gives the protein CAWIGVSMTEAFF.

This clone has a single count. J is TRBJ2-7 and V is TRBV9, with 12 bases fitting TRBD2. V shed 0 bases, J shed 0 bases, and the junction held 7 bases outside the gene matches. The CDR3 extends over 18 amino acids. Germline CDR1 and CDR2: SGDLS and YYNGEE. CDR3 protein: CASSVVGTSGFSSYEQYF. The CDR3 DNA reads as TGTGCCAGCAGCGTAGTTGGGACTAGCGGGTTCAGCTCCTACGAGCAGTACTTC.

This clone appeared once. The chain couples TRBV19 to TRBJ1-1; TRBD1 might be the D (5 bases). V lost 4 bases, J lost 1 base, and 10 bases lay in between. Looked up from germline, CDR1 is LNHDA and CDR2 is SQIVND (reference sequence). The CDR3 consists of 14 residues. The CDR3 loop reads CASSTRQTNTEAFF. The CDR3 DNA reads TGTGCCAGTAGTACTCGACAGACGAACACTGAAGCTTTCTTT.

CDR3 nucleotide sequence: TGTGCCAGCAGTTTACGAGGGGGTGGCTACACCTTC. It is translated as CASSLRGGGYTF. This chain uses TRBV28 with TRBJ1-2; D may be TRBD1 (6 bases). V gave up 2 bases and J gave up 7 bases, with 8 bases separating them. From germline, CDR1 is MDHEN and CDR2 SYDVKM. The CDR3 runs 12 residues.

The J gene is TRBJ1-5, the V gene TRBV28; 7 nucleotides align to TRBD1. The germline gives CDR1 MDHEN, CDR2 SYDVKM. The V segment lost 6 bases and the J segment 6 bases; nucleotides outside the gene matches: 8. CDR3 size: 14 residues. DNA for the CDR3: TGTGCCAGCAGCCAGGGGGGAAGGAGTCAGCCCCAGCATTTT. Its translation is CASSQGGRSQPQHF. The entire variable domain, with the rest obtained from reference TRBV28 and TRBJ1-5, is as follows: DVKVTQSSRYLVKRTGEKVFLECVQDMDHENMFWYRQDPGLGLRLIYFSYDVKMKEKGDIPEGYSVSREKKERFSLILESASTNQTSMYLCASSQGGRSQPQHFGDGTRLSIL.

This chain connects TRBV18 to TRBJ2-3, with 11 nucleotides matching TRBD2. Trimming took 4 bases from V and 9 from J; bases not matched to a gene: 9. The CDR3 loop spans 15 amino acids. The germline V gene has CDR1 KGHSH and CDR2 LQKENI. The CDR3 region has the DNA TGTGCCAGCTCACTGGCGACTAGCGGGATGCGCACGCAGTATTTT. Translation: CASSLATSGMRTQYF.

The J gene is TRBJ1-5, the V gene TRBV2, with D possibly being TRBD1 (5 bases). The CDR3 sequence is 16 residues long. Germline V CDR1 and CDR2: SNHLY, FYNNEI. Trimming left V 1 base short and J 5 bases short, with 15 bases between. For the CDR3, the DNA is TGTGCCAGCAGTGAAGACGTAAAGGGGAGGGATCAGCCCCAGCATTTT. Its translation is CASSEDVKGRDQPQHF.

Comment on this clone: Other DNA sequences within the sample encode an identical CDR3. Written as DNA, the CDR3 is TGTGCCAGCTCACCGGACAGAAGCTCCTACAATGAGCAGTTCTTC. Translation: CASSPDRSSYNEQFF. The chain joins TRBV18 to TRBJ2-1; possible D gene TRBD1, 6 bases. V lost 3 bases, J lost 0 bases, and 9 bases lay in between. Looked up from germline, CDR1 is KGHSH and CDR2 is LQKENI. The CDR3 contains 15 residues.

The rearrangement links TRBV7-6 to TRBJ2-5, with TRBD2 matching 14 bases. V lost 7 bases to trimming and J lost 5 bases; unmatched junction nucleotides: 12. Germline values: CDR1 SGHVS, CDR2 FNYEAQ. The CDR3 contains 17 residues. The CDR3 DNA reads as TGTGCCAGCACTCTTGGGGGACTAGCGGGAGTCGGGGAGACCCAGTACTTC. It yields the protein CASTLGGLAGVGETQYF.

The rearrangement uses TRBV19 and TRBJ1-5; 8 positions agree with TRBD1. Trimming cost V 8 bases and J 3 bases; bases outside gene matches: 9. CDR1 and CDR2 (germline): LNHDA, SQIVND (reference sequence). The CDR3 consists of 15 residues. The CDR3 protein is CASWGQGAYNQPQHF. The CDR3 nucleotides read TGTGCCAGTTGGGGGCAGGGGGCCTACAATCAGCCCCAGCATTTT.

The chain has TRBV11-2 and TRBJ1-2, with D possibly matching TRBD1 (5 bases). The CDR3 runs to 14 residues. Between the trimmed V and J ends, which lost 0 bases and 4 bases, there was a span of 9 bases. Germline V lookup: CDR1 SGHAT, CDR2 FQNNGV. The CDR3 reads CASSLDQGGYGYTF. The CDR3 DNA is TGTGCCAGCAGCTTAGATCAGGGTGGCTATGGCTACACCTTC.

The genes are TRBV19 and TRBJ2-1; 9 nucleotides agree with TRBD2. V dropped 5 bases and J dropped 7; count of bases not matched to a gene: 6. The CDR3 contains 14 residues. Germline V gives CDR1 LNHDA, CDR2 SQIVND (reference sequence). CDR3 in DNA: TGTGCCAGTAGTCCCCGACTAGCGGAAAATGAGCAGTTCTTC. Its protein is CASSPRLAENEQFF.

The chain joins TRBV7-9 to TRBJ2-7, with 8 bases lining up with TRBD1. The CDR3 sequence is 16 residues long. Germline CDR1 reads SEHNR; CDR2 reads FQNEAQ (reference sequence). The junction had 16 bases not matched to a gene; V was cut back by 5 bases and J by 7 bases. The CDR3 reads CASSPPRRTGHDEQYF. DNA for the CDR3: TGTGCCAGCAGCCCCCCCCGTAGGACAGGGCATGATGAGCAGTACTTC.